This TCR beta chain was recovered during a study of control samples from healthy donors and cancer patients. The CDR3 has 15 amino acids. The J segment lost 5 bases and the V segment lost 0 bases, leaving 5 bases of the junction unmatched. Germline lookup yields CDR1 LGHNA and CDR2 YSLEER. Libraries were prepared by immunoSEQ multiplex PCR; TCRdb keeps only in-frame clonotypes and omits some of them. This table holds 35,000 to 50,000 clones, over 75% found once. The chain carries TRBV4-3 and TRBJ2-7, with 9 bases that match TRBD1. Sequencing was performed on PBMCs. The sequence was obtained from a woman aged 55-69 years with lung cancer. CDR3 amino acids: CASSQDLDRGNEQYF. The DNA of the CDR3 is TGCGCCAGCAGCCAAGATTTAGACAGGGGGAACGAGCAGTACTTC.